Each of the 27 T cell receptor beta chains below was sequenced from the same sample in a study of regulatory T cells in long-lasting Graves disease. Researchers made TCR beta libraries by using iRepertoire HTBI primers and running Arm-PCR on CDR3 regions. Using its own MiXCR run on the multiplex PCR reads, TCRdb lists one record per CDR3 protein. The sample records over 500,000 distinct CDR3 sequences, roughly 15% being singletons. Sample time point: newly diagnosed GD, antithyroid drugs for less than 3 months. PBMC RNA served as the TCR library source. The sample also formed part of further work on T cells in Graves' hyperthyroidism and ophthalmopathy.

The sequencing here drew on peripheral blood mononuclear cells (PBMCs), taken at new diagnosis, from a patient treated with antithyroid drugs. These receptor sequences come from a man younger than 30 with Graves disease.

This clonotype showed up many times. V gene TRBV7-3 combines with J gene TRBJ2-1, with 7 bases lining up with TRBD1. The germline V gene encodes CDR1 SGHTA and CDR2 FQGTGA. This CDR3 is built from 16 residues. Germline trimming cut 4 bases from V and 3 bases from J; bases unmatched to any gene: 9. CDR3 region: CASSSSGTDFYNEQFF. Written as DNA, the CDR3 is TGTGCCAGCAGCTCCTCCGGGACAGATTTCTACAATGAGCAGTTCTTC.

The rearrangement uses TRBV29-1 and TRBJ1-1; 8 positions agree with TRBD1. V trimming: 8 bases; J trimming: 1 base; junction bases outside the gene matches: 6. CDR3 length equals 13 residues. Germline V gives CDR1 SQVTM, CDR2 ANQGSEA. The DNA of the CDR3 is TGCAGCTCTACTCAGGGGGCGAACACTGAAGCTTTCTTT. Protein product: CSSTQGANTEAFF.

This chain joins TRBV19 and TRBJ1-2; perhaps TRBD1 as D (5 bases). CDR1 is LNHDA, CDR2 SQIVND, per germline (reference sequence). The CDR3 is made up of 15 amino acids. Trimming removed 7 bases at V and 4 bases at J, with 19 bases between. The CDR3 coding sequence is TGTGCCAGTACTTTTTCTTACAGGAACGGCTATGGCTACACCTTC. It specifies CASTFSYRNGYGYTF. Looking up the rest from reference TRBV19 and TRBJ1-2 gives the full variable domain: DGGITQSPKYLFRKEGQNVTLSCEQNLNHDAMYWYRQDPGQGLRLIYYSQIVNDFQKGDIAEGYSVSREKKESFPLTVTSAQKNPTAFYLCASTFSYRNGYGYTFGSGTRLTVV.

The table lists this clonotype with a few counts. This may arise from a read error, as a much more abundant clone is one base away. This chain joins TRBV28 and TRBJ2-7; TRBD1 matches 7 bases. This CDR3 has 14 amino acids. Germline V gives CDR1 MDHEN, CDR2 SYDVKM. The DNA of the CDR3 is TGTACCAGCGGCCTAACAGGGGCGCCATACGAGCAGTACTTC. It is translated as CTSGLTGAPYEQYF.

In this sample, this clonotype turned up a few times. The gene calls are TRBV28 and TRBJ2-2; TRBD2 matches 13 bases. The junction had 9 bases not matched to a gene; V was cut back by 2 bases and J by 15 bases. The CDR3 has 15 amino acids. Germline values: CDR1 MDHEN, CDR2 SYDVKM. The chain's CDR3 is CASSLAGTSGVRVFF. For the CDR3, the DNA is TGTGCCAGCAGTTTAGCCGGGACTAGCGGGGTGAGAGTGTTTTTT.

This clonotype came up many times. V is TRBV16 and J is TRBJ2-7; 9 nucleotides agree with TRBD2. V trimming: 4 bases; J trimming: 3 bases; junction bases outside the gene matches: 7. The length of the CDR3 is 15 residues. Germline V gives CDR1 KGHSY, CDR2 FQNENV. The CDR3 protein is CASSRAGLAIYEQYF. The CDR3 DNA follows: TGTGCCAGCAGCCGAGCAGGACTAGCGATCTACGAGCAGTACTTC.

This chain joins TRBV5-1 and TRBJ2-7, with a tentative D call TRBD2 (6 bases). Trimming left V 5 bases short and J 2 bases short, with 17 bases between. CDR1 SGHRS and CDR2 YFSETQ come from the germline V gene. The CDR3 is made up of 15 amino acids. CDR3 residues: CASRRDRTITYEQYF. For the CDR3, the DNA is TGCGCCAGCAGGAGGGATCGGACTATAACCTACGAGCAGTACTTC.

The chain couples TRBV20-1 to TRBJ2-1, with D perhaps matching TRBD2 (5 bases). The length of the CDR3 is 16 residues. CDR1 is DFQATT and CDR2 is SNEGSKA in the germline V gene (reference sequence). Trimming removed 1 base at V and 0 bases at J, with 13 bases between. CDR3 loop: CSARVSAAISYNEQFF. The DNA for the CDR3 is TGCAGTGCTAGAGTGTCAGCGGCGATCTCCTACAATGAGCAGTTCTTC.

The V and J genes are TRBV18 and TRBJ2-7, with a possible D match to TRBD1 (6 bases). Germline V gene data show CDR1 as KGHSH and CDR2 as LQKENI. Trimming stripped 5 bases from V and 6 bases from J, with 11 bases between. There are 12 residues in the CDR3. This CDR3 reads CASSFPGVEQYF. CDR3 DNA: TGTGCCAGCTCATTTCCAGGGGTCGAGCAGTACTTC.

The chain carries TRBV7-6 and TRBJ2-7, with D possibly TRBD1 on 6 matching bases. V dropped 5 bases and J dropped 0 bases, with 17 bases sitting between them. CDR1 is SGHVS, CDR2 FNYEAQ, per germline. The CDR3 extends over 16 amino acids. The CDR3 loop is CASSAIRTGSSYEQYF. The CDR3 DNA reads TGTGCCAGCAGCGCAATCAGAACAGGGAGCTCCTACGAGCAGTACTTC.

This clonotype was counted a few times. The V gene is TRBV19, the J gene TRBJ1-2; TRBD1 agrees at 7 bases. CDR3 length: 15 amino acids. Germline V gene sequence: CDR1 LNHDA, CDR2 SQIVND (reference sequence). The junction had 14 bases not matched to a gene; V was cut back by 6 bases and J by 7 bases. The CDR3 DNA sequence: TGTGCCAGTAGAACGACAGGGCCTAACCGTCTTGGCTACACCTTC. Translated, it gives CASRTTGPNRLGYTF.

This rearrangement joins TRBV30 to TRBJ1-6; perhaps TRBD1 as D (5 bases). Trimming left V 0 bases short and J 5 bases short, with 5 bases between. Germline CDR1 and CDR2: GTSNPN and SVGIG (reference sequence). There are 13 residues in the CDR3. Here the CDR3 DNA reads TGTGCCTGGAGTGTGGGGCATAATTCACCCCTCCACTTT. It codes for CAWSVGHNSPLHF.

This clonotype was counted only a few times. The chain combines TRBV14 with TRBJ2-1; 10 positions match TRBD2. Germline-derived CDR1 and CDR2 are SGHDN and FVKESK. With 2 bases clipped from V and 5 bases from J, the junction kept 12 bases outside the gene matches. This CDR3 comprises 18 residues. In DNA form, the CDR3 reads TGTGCCAGCAGCCAACAGGCGCTAGCGGGAGAATCCCACAATGAGCAGTTCTTC. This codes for CASSQQALAGESHNEQFF. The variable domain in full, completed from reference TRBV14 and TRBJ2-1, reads EAGVTQFPSHSVIEKGQTVTLRCDPISGHDNLYWYRRVMGKEIKFLLHFVKESKQDESGMPNNRFLAERTGGTYSTLKVQPAELEDSGVYFCASSQQALAGESHNEQFFGPGTRLTVL.

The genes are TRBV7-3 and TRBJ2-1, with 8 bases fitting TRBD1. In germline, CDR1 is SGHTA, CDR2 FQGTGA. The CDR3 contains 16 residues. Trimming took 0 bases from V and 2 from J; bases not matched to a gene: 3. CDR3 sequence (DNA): TGTGCCAGCAGCTTAACCGGGACAGGCGCCTACAATGAGCAGTTCTTC. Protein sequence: CASSLTGTGAYNEQFF.

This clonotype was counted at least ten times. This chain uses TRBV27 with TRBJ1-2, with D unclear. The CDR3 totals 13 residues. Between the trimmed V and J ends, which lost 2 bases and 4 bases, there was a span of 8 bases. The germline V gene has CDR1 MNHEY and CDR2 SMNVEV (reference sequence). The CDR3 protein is CASSLVSGYGYTF. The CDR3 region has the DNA TGTGCCAGCAGTTTAGTGTCAGGCTATGGCTACACCTTC.

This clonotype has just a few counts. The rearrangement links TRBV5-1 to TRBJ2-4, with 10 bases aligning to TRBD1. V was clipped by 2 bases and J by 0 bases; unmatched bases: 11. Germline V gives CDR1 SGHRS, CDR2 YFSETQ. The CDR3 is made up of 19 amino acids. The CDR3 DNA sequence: TGCGCCAGCAGCTTACCCGGGACAGGGGATTTGAAAGCCAAAAACATTCAGTACTTC. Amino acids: CASSLPGTGDLKAKNIQYF.

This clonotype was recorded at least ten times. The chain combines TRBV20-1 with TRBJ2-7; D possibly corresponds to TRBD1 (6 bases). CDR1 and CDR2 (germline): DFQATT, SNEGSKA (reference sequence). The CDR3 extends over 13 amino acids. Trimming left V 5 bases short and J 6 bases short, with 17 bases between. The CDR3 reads CSAPLSGVGEQYF. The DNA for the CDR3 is TGCAGTGCTCCTCTTTCAGGGGTCGGCGAGCAGTACTTC.

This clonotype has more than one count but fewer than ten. This CDR3 reads CASSPAGREGHEQYF. DNA of the CDR3: TGTGCCAGCTCACCAGCAGGGCGTGAAGGTCACGAGCAGTACTTC. The chain employs TRBV18 and TRBJ2-7; tentative D call: TRBD1 (5 bases). Germline CDR1 reads KGHSH; CDR2 reads LQKENI. V was pared by 2 bases and J by 5 bases, with 16 bases between. This CDR3 has 15 amino acids.

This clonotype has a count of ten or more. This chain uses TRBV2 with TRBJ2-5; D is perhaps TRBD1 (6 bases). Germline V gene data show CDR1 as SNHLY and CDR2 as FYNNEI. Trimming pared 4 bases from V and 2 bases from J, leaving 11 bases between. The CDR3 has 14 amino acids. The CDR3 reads CASSAGHRQETQYF. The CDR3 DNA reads TGTGCCAGCAGTGCGGGACACCGACAAGAGACCCAGTACTTC.

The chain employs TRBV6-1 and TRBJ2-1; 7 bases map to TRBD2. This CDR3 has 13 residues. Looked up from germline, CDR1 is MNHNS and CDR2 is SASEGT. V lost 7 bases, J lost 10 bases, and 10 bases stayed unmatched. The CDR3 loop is CASTPGTTEEQFF. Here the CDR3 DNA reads TGTGCCAGCACGCCGGGGACTACCGAAGAGCAGTTCTTC.

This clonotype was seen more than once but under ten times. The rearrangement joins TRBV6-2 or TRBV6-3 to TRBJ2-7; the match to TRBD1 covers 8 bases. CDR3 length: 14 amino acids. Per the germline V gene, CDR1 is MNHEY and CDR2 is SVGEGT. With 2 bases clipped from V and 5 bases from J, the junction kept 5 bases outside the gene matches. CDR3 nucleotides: TGTGCCAGCAGTTACGACAGGGGTACACACGAGCAGTACTTC. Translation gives CASSYDRGTHEQYF.

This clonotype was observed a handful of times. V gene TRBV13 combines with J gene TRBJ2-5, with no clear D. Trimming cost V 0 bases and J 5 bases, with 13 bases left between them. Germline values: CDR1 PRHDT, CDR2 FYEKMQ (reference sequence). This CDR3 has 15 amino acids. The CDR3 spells CASSLGTAGRETQYF. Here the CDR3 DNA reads TGTGCCAGCAGCTTAGGCACGGCAGGCCGGGAGACCCAGTACTTC.

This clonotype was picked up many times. The CDR3 DNA is TGTGCCAGCAGTGGACTAGCGGCCTACAATGAGCAGTTCTTC. This codes for CASSGLAAYNEQFF. The J gene is TRBJ2-1, the V gene TRBV7-8; TRBD2 aligns across 10 bases. With V trimmed by 6 bases and J by 2 bases, 1 base remained unmatched. The CDR3 loop spans 14 amino acids. Germline loops: CDR1 SGHVS, CDR2 FQNEAQ.

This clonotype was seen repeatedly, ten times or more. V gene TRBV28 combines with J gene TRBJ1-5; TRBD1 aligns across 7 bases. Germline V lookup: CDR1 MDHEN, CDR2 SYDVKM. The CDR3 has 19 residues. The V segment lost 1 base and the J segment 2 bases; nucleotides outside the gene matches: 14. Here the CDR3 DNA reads TGTGCCAGCAGTTTATCGTCGACAGGGAGGCAAGGGGGCAATCAGCCCCAGCATTTT. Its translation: CASSLSSTGRQGGNQPQHF.

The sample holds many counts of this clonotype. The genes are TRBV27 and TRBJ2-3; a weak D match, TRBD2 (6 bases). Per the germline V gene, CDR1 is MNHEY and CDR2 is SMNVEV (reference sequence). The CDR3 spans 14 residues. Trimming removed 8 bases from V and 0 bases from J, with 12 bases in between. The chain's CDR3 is CASGGLTSTDTQYF. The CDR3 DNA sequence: TGTGCCAGCGGCGGACTAACGAGCACAGATACGCAGTATTTT.

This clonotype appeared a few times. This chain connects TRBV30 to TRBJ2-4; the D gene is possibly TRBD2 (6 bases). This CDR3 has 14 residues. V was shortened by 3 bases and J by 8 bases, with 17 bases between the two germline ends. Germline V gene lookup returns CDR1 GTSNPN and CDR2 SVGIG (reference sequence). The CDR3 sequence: CAWRLAGPGDIQYF. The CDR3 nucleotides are TGTGCCTGGAGGTTGGCGGGCCCGGGGGACATTCAGTACTTC.

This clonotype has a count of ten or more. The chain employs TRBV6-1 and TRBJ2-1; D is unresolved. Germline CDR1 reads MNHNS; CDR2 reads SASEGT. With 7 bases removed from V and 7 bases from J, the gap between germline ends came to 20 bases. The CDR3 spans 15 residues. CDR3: CASTPLISVINEQFF. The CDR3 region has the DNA TGTGCCAGCACCCCTCTCATTTCGGTAATTAATGAGCAGTTCTTC.